The text below deals with one T cell receptor (beta chain). In this sample, this clone turned up a few times. It has no known antigen specificity. Per-base quality was not reported, and no clone a single base away is much larger than it. Using the deep immunoSEQ assay, TCR CDR3 regions were amplified from genomic DNA by multiplex PCR. Extracted genomic DNA from each cell subset was spread evenly across all wells of several immunoSEQ 96-well plates, with each plate serving as a replicate. For sorted subsets, roughly 200 ng genomic DNA, equal to about 30,000 T cell genomes, was loaded into each replicate PCR. Purified libraries were quantified with a Qubit 3.0 fluorometer, sized on a Bioanalyzer 2100, and re-quantified with the KAPA Library Quantification kit. A separate single-read 150-cycle Illumina NextSeq 550 flow cell was used to sequence each immunoSEQ 96-well plate. The study's processing was this. Because the immunoSEQ output included only junctional sequences and no quality scores, the filtering could not be the same as the filtering used for full-length reads. Sequences were annotated with PyIR, a Python wrapper for IgBLAST v1.9, and V/J genes and CDR3 were assigned using IMGT germline references. Reads with weak V/J assignments (E-value above 1e-6), missing CDR3, stop codons, out-of-frame junctions, or ambiguous translated residues were removed. A V3J clonotype was defined by an identical inferred V gene, J gene, and CDR3 amino acid sequence. Percentage overlap between repertoires was calculated by dividing the number of shared unique clonotypes by the size of the smaller repertoire. RTK rarefaction, the Chao1 estimator, and Recon v2.1 estimates of unobserved clonotypes were used to assess repertoire richness. OLGA was used to compute generation probabilities for all TCRbeta clonotypes that the gDNA method yielded from four donors. TCRdb carries this immuneACCESS record with in-frame sequences only. Its versions omit some clonotypes, under half of them owing to an unresolved V gene in the studies checked, with the rest unexplained. The D gene and trimming were derived from the DNA, and the V and J assignments and clone size from that table. The sample table records around 2,000,000 clones; 85% to 95% of these occur just once. The top ten clones comprise about 1.1% of the sample.

CD8 naive samples consisted of CD45RO-negative cells that were positively selected for CCR7, yielding a CD45RA+CCR7+ population without TemRA cells. Healthy HIV-negative adults with no recently reported acute infections or vaccinations were included as donors. Only Caucasian adults living in Nashville, Tennessee, USA were represented among the donors. After blood collection by leukapheresis, PBMCs were isolated using Ficoll-Histopaque density gradient centrifugation and then cryopreserved in the vapor phase of liquid nitrogen. Analytical flow cytometry was used to check the purity and quantity of each magnetically sorted T cell population. From each sorted fraction, genomic DNA was isolated and quantified by UV absorbance on a Nanodrop 2000c. Reading from cysteine to phenylalanine, the CDR3 counts 13 amino acids. The CDR3 DNA has 39 bases and is translated from base 1. CDR1 and CDR2, per the germline V gene, are MRHNA and SNTAGT. V drops 7 bases and J drops 0 bases, leaving 9 bases in between.

The data are from a study of shared clonotypes between healthy human individuals (TCRdb year 2020). The study in broad terms: A couple of women and three men aged 18 to 49 years were included in the cohort. For each donor, CD4 naive and CD4 memory were each given three plates, CD8 naive was given two plates, and CD8 memory was given one plate. To estimate repertoire size and how much clonotype sharing occurs between individuals, the study deeply sequenced the blood TCR repertoires of several healthy adults. Libraries were prepared and TCR repertoires were sequenced by different laboratories using diverse techniques, in order to increase sequencing depth and limit assay-specific biases. Each donor's leukapheresis produced roughly between roughly 0.85 and 10 billion PBMCs.

Broad study findings and their caveats: Even with the large sequencing depth, rarefaction of the sorted-subset datasets indicated that sequencing was incomplete. Only blood was sampled, and tissue TCR repertoires likely differ from those in blood. Estimated clonotype richness was generally larger for naive than for memory subsets. Because the study included only a small number of donors, the genetic and exposure-history diversity represented was limited. Clonotypes shared by all four sorted-subset donors showed higher generation probabilities than non-shared clonotypes. Pairwise subsampling indicated that sequencing depth was expected to affect the degree of clonotype sharing among donors. When a few donors were compared, the shared fraction of clonotypes was about 5.4% for naive CD4, approximately 3.3% for naive CD8, 2.3% for memory CD4, and about 0.36% for memory CD8.

This TCR was recovered from a young man in good health. The chain is assembled from TRBV6-4 and TRBJ1-2, with the D gene too uncertain to name. Specimen: naive CD8+ T cells sorted from blood. In the paper's terms, the cell subset or site label means: CD45RA+CCR7+. CDR3 protein: CASNGVSNYGYTF. The sequence in DNA is TGTGCCAGCAACGGTGTATCTAACTATGGCTACACCTTC.